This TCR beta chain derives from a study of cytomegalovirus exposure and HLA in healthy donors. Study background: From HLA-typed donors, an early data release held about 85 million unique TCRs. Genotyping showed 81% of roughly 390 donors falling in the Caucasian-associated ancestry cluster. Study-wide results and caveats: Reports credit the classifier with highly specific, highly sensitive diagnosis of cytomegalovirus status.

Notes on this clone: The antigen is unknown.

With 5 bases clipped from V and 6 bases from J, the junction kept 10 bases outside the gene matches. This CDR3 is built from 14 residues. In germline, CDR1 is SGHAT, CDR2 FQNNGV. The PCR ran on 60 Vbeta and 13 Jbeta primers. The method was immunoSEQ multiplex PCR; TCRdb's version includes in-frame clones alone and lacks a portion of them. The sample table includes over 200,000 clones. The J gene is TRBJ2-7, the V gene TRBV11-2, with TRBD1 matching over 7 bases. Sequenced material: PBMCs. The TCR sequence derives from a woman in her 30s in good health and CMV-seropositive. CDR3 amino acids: CASSRDSFRGEQYF. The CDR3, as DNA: TGTGCCAGCAGCAGGGACAGTTTCAGAGGCGAGCAGTACTTC.